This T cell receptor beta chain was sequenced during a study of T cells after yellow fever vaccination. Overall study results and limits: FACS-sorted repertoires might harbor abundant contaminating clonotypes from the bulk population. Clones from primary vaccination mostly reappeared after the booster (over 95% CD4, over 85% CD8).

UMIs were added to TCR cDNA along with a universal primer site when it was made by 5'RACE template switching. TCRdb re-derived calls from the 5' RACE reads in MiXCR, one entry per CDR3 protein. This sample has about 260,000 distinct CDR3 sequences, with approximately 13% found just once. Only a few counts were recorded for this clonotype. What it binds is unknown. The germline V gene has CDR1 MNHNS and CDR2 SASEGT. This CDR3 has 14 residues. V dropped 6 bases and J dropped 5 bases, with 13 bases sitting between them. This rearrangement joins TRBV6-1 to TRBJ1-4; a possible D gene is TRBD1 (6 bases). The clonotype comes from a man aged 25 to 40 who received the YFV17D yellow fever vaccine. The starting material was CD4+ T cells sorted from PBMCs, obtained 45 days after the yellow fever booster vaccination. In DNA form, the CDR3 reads TGTGCCAGCAGCTTTAGACAGGAAAATGAAAAACTGTTTTTT. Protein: CASSFRQENEKLFF.